This TCR beta chain was retrieved from a study of T cell clonotyping in hematopoietic cell transplantation. General study findings and limits: Few recipient clonotypes overlapped donors; over 95% were de novo at given depth. Higher Inverse Simpson Index values in graft donor and pretransplant recipient predicted broader posttransplant TCR diversity.

Regarding this clone: The antigen is undetermined.

The CDR3 sequence is 12 residues long. Trimming took off 5 bases at V and 9 bases at J, with 11 bases between the two ends. CDR1 and CDR2 from the germline V gene are SGHVS and FNYEAQ. This table comes from immunoSEQ multiplex PCR, and its TCRdb copy is limited to in-frame clones, with some not included. The data contain 9,500 to 13,000 clones, about 76% of them singletons. V is TRBV7-6 and J is TRBJ2-1; possible D gene TRBD2, 6 bases. This clonotype was obtained from a female patient aged 35 to 55 who had an allogeneic stem cell transplant from a related donor, so T cells may come from the graft donor. Some clones in this sample may be carry-over from other donors' samples. The sequencing used PBMCs, collected 30 days after allogeneic stem cell transplant. Here the CDR3 reads CASSPPGVEQFF. The DNA of the CDR3 is TGTGCCAGCAGCCCCCCGGGAGTTGAGCAGTTCTTC.